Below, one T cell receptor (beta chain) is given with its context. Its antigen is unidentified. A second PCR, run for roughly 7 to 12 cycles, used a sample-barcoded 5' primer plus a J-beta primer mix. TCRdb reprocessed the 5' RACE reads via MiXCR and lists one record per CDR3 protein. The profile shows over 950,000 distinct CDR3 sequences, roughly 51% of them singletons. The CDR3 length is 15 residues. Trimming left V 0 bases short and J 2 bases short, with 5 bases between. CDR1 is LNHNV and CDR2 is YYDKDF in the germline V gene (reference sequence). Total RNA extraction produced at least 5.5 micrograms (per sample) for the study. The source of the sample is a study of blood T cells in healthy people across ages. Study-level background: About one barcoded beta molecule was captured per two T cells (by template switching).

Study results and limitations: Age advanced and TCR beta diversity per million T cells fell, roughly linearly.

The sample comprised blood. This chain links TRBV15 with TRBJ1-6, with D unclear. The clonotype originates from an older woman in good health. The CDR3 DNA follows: TGTGCCACCAGCAGAGAACAGCCCTATAATTCACCCCTCCACTTT. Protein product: CATSREQPYNSPLHF.